The clone carrying this T cell receptor (beta chain) appeared a few times. TCRdb re-analysed the RT-PCR reads in MiXCR, keeping a single row per CDR3 protein. The repertoire holds approximately 730,000 distinct CDR3 sequences, approximately 15% seen once, with 5.5% to 7% in the top ten. This entry belongs to a study of response to subunit inactivated influenza vaccine. Germline V CDR1 and CDR2: SGHRS, YFSETQ. The V gene lost 0 bases and the J gene lost 3 bases, with 11 bases spanning the gap. This CDR3 comprises 15 residues. The sequence was obtained from a man in his forties or fifties who received an inactivated influenza vaccine. J is TRBJ2-3 and V is TRBV5-1; D is undetermined. Material: PBMCs from blood, obtained 14 to 15 days before vaccination. For the CDR3, the DNA is TGCGCCAGCAGCTTGGATTGGAGACCTACAGATACGCAGTATTTT. It yields the protein CASSLDWRPTDTQYF.